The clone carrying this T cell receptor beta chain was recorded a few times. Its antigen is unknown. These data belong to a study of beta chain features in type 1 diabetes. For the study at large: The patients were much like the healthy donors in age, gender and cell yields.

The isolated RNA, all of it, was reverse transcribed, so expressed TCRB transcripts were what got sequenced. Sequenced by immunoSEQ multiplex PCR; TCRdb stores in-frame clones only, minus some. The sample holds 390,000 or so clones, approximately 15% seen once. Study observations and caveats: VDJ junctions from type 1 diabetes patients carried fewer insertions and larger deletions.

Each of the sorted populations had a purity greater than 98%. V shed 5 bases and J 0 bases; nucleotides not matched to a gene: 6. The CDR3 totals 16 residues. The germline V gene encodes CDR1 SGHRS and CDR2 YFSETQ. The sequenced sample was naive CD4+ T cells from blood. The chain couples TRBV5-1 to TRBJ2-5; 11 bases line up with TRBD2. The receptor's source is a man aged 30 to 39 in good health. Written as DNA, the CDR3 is TGCGCCAGCAGAGCCGGGACTAGCGGACACCAAGAGACCCAGTACTTC. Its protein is CASRAGTSGHQETQYF.